Reported below is one T cell receptor (beta chain). Its antigen is unidentified. The data were taken from a study of somatic mutations in cytotoxic T cells in rheumatoid arthritis. The germline gives CDR1 SGDLS, CDR2 YYNGEE. The junction had 4 bases not matched to a gene; V was cut back by 3 bases and J by 6 bases. There are 14 residues in the CDR3. Broader study findings: Researchers did not know the antigen targets of the expanded CD8+ clones. Adjustment for multiple comparisons was not applied to the slight TRBV07 underrepresentation observed in rheumatoid arthritis patients.

Clones were sequenced by immunoSEQ multiplex PCR, and TCRdb holds only the in-frame ones, with some missing. The repertoire holds several thousand clones, with over 60% as singletons. Sequencing was performed on CD8+ T cells sorted from blood. This TCR was recovered from an adult with rheumatoid arthritis. The rearrangement links TRBV9 to TRBJ2-1; the match to TRBD1 covers 9 bases. CDR3 residues: CASSGGTGFNEQFF. CDR3 coding DNA: TGTGCCAGCAGCGGAGGGACAGGGTTCAATGAGCAGTTCTTC.